This TCR beta chain was captured in a study of OX40 agonist ivuxolimab in advanced cancers. Looking at the study overall: Ivuxolimab was a fully human IgG2 agonistic monoclonal antibody targeting the costimulatory receptor OX40 (CD134). Prior anti-PD-1, anti-PD-L1 or anti-CTLA-4 therapy was permitted, and checkpoint inhibitors had been received by less than 45% of dose-escalation patients. The purpose of peripheral TCRbeta sequencing was to test whether ivuxolimab changed TCR sequence diversity and led to clonal T-cell expansion. The monotherapy dose-escalation portion (N ≈ 52 patients) of the phase I ivuxolimab trial is reported in the paper. A male proportion of roughly 80% and a mean age of approximately 62 years, ranging from about 23 to 90, were recorded for the dose-escalation cohort. Intravenous ivuxolimab was administered to patients every 2 weeks at six dose levels: 0.01, 0.1, 0.3, 1.5, 3 and 10 mg/kg. Of the approximately 53 patients in dose escalation, 19 had hepatocellular carcinoma, some 15 had melanoma, 9 had renal cell carcinoma and 9 had head and neck cancer. Partial responses were achieved by three dose-escalation patients, of whom one had hepatocellular carcinoma and two had cutaneous melanoma.

For sequencing of the TCRbeta CDR3 region, genomic DNA was extracted from the sorted cells. The immunoSEQ Assay was used to sequence the TCRbeta CDR3 regions. TCRdb carries this immuneACCESS record with in-frame sequences only. Its versions omit some clonotypes, under half of them owing to an unresolved V gene in the studies checked, with the rest unexplained. The sample profile shows roughly 60,000 clones; roughly 84% of them were found once. The ten most abundant clones make up approximately 4.4% of the sample. For CDR1 and CDR2, the germline V gene lists MNHNS and SASEGT. Including the terminal cysteine and phenylalanine, the CDR3 comprises 15 residues. The entry retains the CDR3 DNA only, 45 bases that are in frame from base 1. V ends up 7 bases short and J 0 bases short, with an unmatched junction base count of 6. The full study reports these points: Low levels of normalized T-cell clonal expansion were also seen in some patients who did not respond. In the 0.1-3.0 mg/kg groups, partial responders had among the lowest normalized peripheral clonal expansion, particularly in CD8+ T cells. After ivuxolimab, expanded clones were on average more numerous among CD8+ T cells than among CD4+ T cells. At doses of 0.1 to 3.0 mg/kg, clonal expansion of both CD4+ and CD8+ blood T cells was observed from baseline to week 6. Antigen specificity was not determined for the clonally expanded peripheral T cells.

As to this clone: It has no known antigen specificity. Base qualities are not provided; no much larger clone lies one nucleotide away.

Patients with autoimmune disease history or receiving systemic immunosuppression were excluded from the trial. In every dose cohort, peripheral blood was drawn for TCR sequencing at baseline, cycle 4 day 1, and cycle 7 day 1. The samples were taken from a phase I, first-in-human, multicenter, open-label dose-escalation trial of ivuxolimab. The trial enrolled adults with locally advanced or metastatic head and neck squamous cell, hepatocellular, melanoma or renal cell carcinoma. CD4+ and CD8+ T cells were sorted separately from peripheral blood before TCR sequencing. The receptor's source is an adult with an advanced solid tumor such as melanoma, head and neck, liver or kidney cancer. The input for sequencing was CD4+ or CD8+ T cells sorted from blood, taken in a trial of the OX40 agonist ivuxolimab. The chain is encoded by TRBV6-1 joined to TRBJ1-3; the central 7 bases match TRBD1. The DNA reads as follows: TGTGCCAGCACCGTGGGACAGAACTCTGGAAACACCATATATTTT. The translation is CASTVGQNSGNTIYF.